The rows below give T cell receptor beta chains drawn from one sample of a study of circulating CD8 cells and anti-PD-1 response in melanoma. Via MiXCR, TCRdb re-called the reads, giving one row per CDR3 protein. Of roughly 1,300 distinct CDR3 sequences listed, about 7.4% are singletons. The material sequenced was CD8+ T cells from PBMCs, taken at baseline or after one month of anti-PD-1 therapy (not recorded which). All receptors derive from a human donor with melanoma. CDR3s include the opening cysteine and the closing phenylalanine or tryptophan.

v_gene,CDR3aa
TRBV19,CASSLKRDWENF
TRBV7-3,CASSSSQGAYNEQFF
TRBV28,CASSFRLGGEQFF
TRBV20-1,CSALGQDNPGELFF
TRBV25-1,CASSDTPGGMETQYF
TRBV6-4,CASSDVGYGYTF
TRBV24-1,CATSYNTGELFF
TRBV12-5,CASGSTGTEYNEQFF
TRBV20-1,CGARLAEFSTDTQYF
TRBV19,CASSNRPNTRAFF
TRBV28,CASSTPSERWEQYF
TRBV12-3/TRBV12-4,CASSLAPGKGARYTGELFF
TRBV9,CASSSTGATQETQYF
TRBV28,CASSFSIDTEAFF
TRBV7-3,CASSRGQGFSGELFF
TRBV19,CASIVTGTSGELFF
TRBV2,CAGYRDGYTF
TRBV28,CASNPPSTDTQYF
TRBV24-1,CATSDPGQIFTGELFF
TRBV28,CASSLTSGTGNTIYF
TRBV5-1,CASYRDGYEQYF
TRBV2,CASTGYEKLFF
TRBV28,CASSPGQGFYGYTF
TRBV27,CASSPREGLAGYNEQFF
TRBV28,CASSILQGGNQPQHF
TRBV14,CASSQPFPGTSGGYEQYF
TRBV7-2,CASSSLPGHQVEAFF
TRBV11-2,CALNGGYTGELFF
TRBV28,CASSLEAGGSYEQYF
TRBV3-1,CASSPATSGAYNEQFF
TRBV28,CASSLRQSRDEQFF
TRBV7-8,CASGLATGPLYKEQFF
TRBV29-1,CSVETGAPGYTF
TRBV18,CASSPSRGHPAVGYTF
TRBV7-2,CASSLSDSQTQPQHF
TRBV27,CASSWGRGSSYEQYF
TRBV4-2,CASSQSQSYEQYF
TRBV20-1,CSARDRDSSSYEQYF
TRBV7-8,CASSPGQGAFYEQYF
TRBV29-1,CSVEGTEAFF
TRBV7-9,CASSLAGGYTF